Shown below are 28 T cell receptor beta chains from a single sample sequenced in a study of response to subunit inactivated influenza vaccine. TCRdb passed the RT-PCR reads through MiXCR, listing each CDR3 protein once. This sample has 500,000 to 550,000 distinct CDR3 sequences, with 6.5% to 8% found just once. The sequencing used PBMCs from blood, collected approximately 25 months after vaccination. The receptors derive from a man in his fifties or sixties who received an inactivated influenza vaccine.

This clonotype has just a few counts. The chain is built from TRBV20-1 and TRBJ2-1; D tentatively reads TRBD1 or TRBD2 (7 bases each). Germline CDR1 is DFQATT and CDR2 is SNEGSKA (reference sequence). The CDR3 sequence is 16 residues long. Deletions cut 0 bases from V and 6 bases from J, with 18 bases between. In DNA, the CDR3 is TGCAGTGCTAGAGATCAGGGGTCAGGGGGGGGCAATGAGCAGTTCTTC. This codes for CSARDQGSGGGNEQFF.

The sample holds many counts of this clonotype. V gene TRBV20-1 combines with J gene TRBJ1-2; perhaps TRBD1 as D (6 bases). CDR1 is DFQATT and CDR2 is SNEGSKA in the germline V gene (reference sequence). The CDR3 loop spans 14 amino acids. V was cut by 3 bases and J by 10 bases, with 21 bases left in between. CDR3 DNA sequence: TGCAGTGCTAGGCCTACAGGGATGGGGTTACTCTACACCTTC. The encoded protein is CSARPTGMGLLYTF.

A note on this clonotype: A much more abundant neighbour one base away suggests this may be a read error. The rearrangement uses TRBV12-3 or TRBV12-4 and TRBJ2-7; 8 nucleotides match TRBD1. The CDR3 extends over 14 amino acids. DNA for the CDR3: TGTGCCTGCAGGGGACAGGCAAGCTCCTACGAGCAGTACTTC. Encoded protein: CACRGQASSYEQYF.

The chain couples TRBV5-1 to TRBJ2-1, with 12 bases that match TRBD2. Trimming took 0 bases from V and 7 from J; bases not matched to a gene: 5. The germline V gene encodes CDR1 SGHRS and CDR2 YFSETQ. The CDR3 consists of 16 residues. The CDR3 bases are TGCGCCAGCAGCTTGGGCGCTAGCGGGAGGGCGAATGAGCAGTTCTTC. It encodes CASSLGASGRANEQFF.

This chain uses TRBV7-2 with TRBJ1-1, with TRBD1 matching over 8 bases. Germline CDR1 is SGHTA and CDR2 is FQGNSA. This CDR3 is 15 amino acids long. The ends lost 5 bases at V and 2 bases at J; junction bases unmatched: 7. CDR3 bases: TGTGCCAGCAGCGCAACAGGGGGACTAAACACTGAAGCTTTCTTT. Translating gives CASSATGGLNTEAFF.

The table lists this clonotype with many counts. The rearrangement joins TRBV4-3 to TRBJ1-2; the D is unclear. V lost 0 bases, J lost 1 base, and 9 bases lay in between. The CDR3 is made up of 15 amino acids. Germline values: CDR1 LGHNA, CDR2 YSLEER. The CDR3 sequence: CASSQDPTDNYGYTF. The CDR3 bases are TGCGCCAGCAGCCAAGATCCCACAGATAACTATGGCTACACCTTC.

The chain is built from TRBV7-9 and TRBJ1-2, with 7 bases lining up with TRBD1. This CDR3 spans 17 amino acids. The V gene's germline CDR1 is SEHNR and CDR2 FQNEAQ (reference sequence). Trimming removed 4 bases from V and 3 bases from J; junction bases left unmatched: 14. CDR3 sequence (DNA): TGTGCCAGCAGCTCAATGAAACAGGGGACTGTTCACTATGGCTACACCTTC. It encodes CASSSMKQGTVHYGYTF. The full variable domain, rest sourced from reference TRBV7-9 and TRBJ1-2, is DTGVSQNPRHKITKRGQNVTFRCDPISEHNRLYWYRQTLGQGPEFLTYFQNEAQLEKSRLLSDRFSAERPKGSFSTLEIQRTEQGDSAMYLCASSSMKQGTVHYGYTFGSGTRLTVV.

This sequence joins TRBV29-1 and TRBJ2-7, with TRBD2 as a possible D gene (6 bases). CDR1 and CDR2 (germline): SQVTM, ANQGSEA. This CDR3 is built from 13 residues. V was shortened by 0 bases and J by 6 bases, with 12 bases between the two germline ends. The CDR3 bases are TGCAGCGTTGAAGATCTGGCCGGGGGCGAGCAGTACTTC. It specifies CSVEDLAGGEQYF.

This clonotype was detected ten times or more. The chain uses TRBV20-1 and TRBJ2-7; 8 bases match TRBD2. V lost 6 bases to trimming and J lost 2 bases; unmatched junction nucleotides: 6. This CDR3 spans 13 amino acids. The germline gives CDR1 DFQATT, CDR2 SNEGSKA (reference sequence). CDR3 amino acids: CSATGTRTYEQYF. The CDR3 DNA sequence: TGCAGTGCCACCGGGACTAGGACCTACGAGCAGTACTTC.

The rearrangement uses TRBV12-5 and TRBJ2-5; possible D gene TRBD1, 6 bases. CDR1 LGHNT and CDR2 FRNRAP come from the germline V gene. V gave up 6 bases and J gave up 5 bases, with 13 bases separating them. The CDR3 is made up of 13 amino acids. The CDR3 sequence is CASGTTGFETQYF. The CDR3 nucleotides read TGTGCTAGTGGCACCACAGGGTTTGAGACCCAGTACTTC. The whole variable domain, filled in from reference TRBV12-5 and TRBJ2-5, reads DARVTQTPRHKVTEMGQEVTMRCQPILGHNTVFWYRQTMMQGLELLAYFRNRAPLDDSGMPKDRFSAEMPDATLATLKIQPSEPRDSAVYFCASGTTGFETQYFGPGTRLLVL.

The table lists this clonotype with a few counts. This chain connects TRBV11-2 to TRBJ2-2, with D unclear. Looked up from germline, CDR1 is SGHAT and CDR2 is FQNNGV. The CDR3 loop spans 12 amino acids. V lost 6 bases and J lost 3, with 5 bases in between. CDR3 sequence: CASSKYTGELFF. As DNA, the CDR3 is TGTGCCAGCAGTAAATACACCGGGGAGCTGTTTTTT.

This clonotype was found a few times. This chain links TRBV28 with TRBJ2-2, with TRBD1 identical over 7 bases. Unmatched junction bases numbered 12, after V lost 3 bases and J lost 5 bases. Per germline, CDR1 MDHEN and CDR2 SYDVKM. CDR3 length: 17 amino acids. This CDR3 is CASSFNPTGAWTGELFF. The CDR3, as DNA: TGTGCCAGCAGTTTCAACCCCACAGGGGCGTGGACCGGGGAGCTGTTTTTT.

In this sample, this clonotype turned up a few times. This rearrangement joins TRBV27 to TRBJ2-7, with TRBD2 matching over 7 bases. Unmatched junction bases numbered 5, after V lost 0 bases and J lost 0 bases. The CDR3 runs 16 residues. The V gene's germline CDR1 is MNHEY and CDR2 SMNVEV (reference sequence). The CDR3 here is CASSLSGSGYSYEQYF. In nucleotides, the CDR3 is TGTGCCAGCAGTTTATCGGGTAGCGGGTACTCCTACGAGCAGTACTTC.

CDR3 sequence reads: CASSQASGRALNEQFF. CDR3 coding DNA: TGTGCCAGCAGCCAAGCCAGCGGGAGGGCCCTCAATGAGCAGTTCTTC. V is TRBV4-2 and J is TRBJ2-1; 10 bases match TRBD2. The CDR3 runs to 16 residues. Germline V gives CDR1 LGHNA, CDR2 YNFKEQ. V was pared by 1 base and J by 6 bases, with 6 bases of the junction left unmatched.

V gene TRBV10-3 combines with J gene TRBJ2-3; 14 nucleotides agree with TRBD2. Germline CDR1 ENHRY, CDR2 SYGVKD. This CDR3 comprises 16 residues. J lost 6 bases, V lost 6 bases, and 8 bases had no gene match. CDR3 in DNA: TGTGCCATCAGAAAGACTAGCGGGGGGGCGGGGGATACGCAGTATTTT. Its translation is CAIRKTSGGAGDTQYF.

This clonotype was counted only a few times. The rearrangement uses TRBV25-1 and TRBJ1-5; D possibly corresponds to TRBD1 (6 bases). CDR1 and CDR2 (germline): MGHDK, SYGVNS. CDR3 length: 12 amino acids. The V gene lost 4 bases and the J gene lost 5 bases, with 6 bases spanning the gap. In nucleotides, the CDR3 is TGTGCCAGCAGTGGACAGGATCAGCCCCAGCATTTT. Translation gives CASSGQDQPQHF.

This clonotype was observed a handful of times. This sequence joins TRBV3-1 and TRBJ2-1; 9 nucleotides line up with TRBD2. Trimming took 2 bases from V and 6 from J; bases not matched to a gene: 11. The germline CDR1 and CDR2 sequences are LGHDT and YNNKEL (reference sequence). The CDR3 runs 17 residues. In nucleotides, the CDR3 is TGTGCCAGCAGCCAATTGGAGCGGGAGGCTGGGGGCAATGAGCAGTTCTTC. Translated: CASSQLEREAGGNEQFF.

The chain carries TRBV29-1 and TRBJ1-1; 9 positions match TRBD1. The trim removed 5 bases at V and 1 base at J, leaving 8 bases unmatched. CDR3 length: 15 amino acids. The V gene's germline CDR1 is SQVTM and CDR2 ANQGSEA. The CDR3 reads CSVFGTGTANTEAFF. The CDR3 DNA reads TGCAGCGTTTTCGGGACAGGGACGGCGAACACTGAAGCTTTCTTT. The full variable domain, its missing parts supplied by reference TRBV29-1 and TRBJ1-1, is SAVISQKPSRDICQRGTSLTIQCQVDSQVTMMFWYRQQPGQSLTLIATANQGSEATYESGFVIDKFPISRPNLTFSTLTVSNMSPEDSSIYLCSVFGTGTANTEAFFGQGTRLTVV.

This chain connects TRBV6-1 to TRBJ1-1; TRBD1 aligns across 10 bases. The CDR3 loop spans 13 amino acids. After removal of 8 bases from V and 4 bases from J, the junction contained 4 bases not matched to a gene. Germline CDR1 is MNHNS and CDR2 is SASEGT. The CDR3 sequence is CASRQGAGTEAFF. The CDR3 DNA is TGTGCCAGCCGACAGGGGGCGGGCACTGAAGCTTTCTTT.

There are a few counts of this clonotype. The chain links TRBV15 to TRBJ1-1; D is perhaps TRBD1 (5 bases). The CDR3 has 16 residues. Germline V lookup: CDR1 LNHNV, CDR2 YYDKDF (reference sequence). V shed 0 bases and J shed 2 bases, with 13 bases lying between them. The DNA of the CDR3 is TGTGCCACCAGCAGAGATCTAGGGGCGAAAAACACTGAAGCTTTCTTT. Translation: CATSRDLGAKNTEAFF.

This clonotype has a count of ten or more. The chain is built from TRBV6-5 and TRBJ1-1, with 7 bases identical to TRBD1. The ends lost 5 bases at V and 4 bases at J; junction bases unmatched: 13. This CDR3 has 16 residues. The germline V gene has CDR1 MNHEY and CDR2 SVGAGI. CDR3 region: CASSLQGTGGGTEAFF. Written as DNA, the CDR3 is TGTGCCAGCAGTCTACAGGGGACGGGGGGAGGCACTGAAGCTTTCTTT.

This clonotype was picked up a small number of times. The rearrangement links TRBV7-9 to TRBJ2-1; 10 bases fit TRBD1. CDR1 and CDR2 (germline): SEHNR, FQNEAQ (reference sequence). The V segment lost 4 bases and the J segment 6 bases; nucleotides outside the gene matches: 9. The CDR3 totals 16 residues. CDR3 loop: CASSSPPGQGTNEQFF. The CDR3 bases are TGTGCCAGCAGCTCCCCCCCGGGACAGGGGACCAATGAGCAGTTCTTC.

This clonotype was counted at least ten times. The gene calls are TRBV6-5 and TRBJ2-7; tentatively, D is TRBD2 (5 bases). Germline V lookup: CDR1 MNHEY, CDR2 SVGAGI. Trimming shortened V by 4 bases and J by 6 bases, and 19 bases separated the two germline ends. The length of the CDR3 is 15 residues. The CDR3 sequence: CASSSGAVGVGEQYF. In DNA, the CDR3 is TGTGCCAGCAGTTCCGGAGCGGTCGGGGTTGGCGAGCAGTACTTC.

The V and J genes are TRBV4-1 and TRBJ1-2; no definite D call. This CDR3 has 16 amino acids. CDR1 and CDR2 (germline): MGHRA, YSYEKL. The germline V and J ends were trimmed by 0 bases and 0 bases, with 11 bases remaining between them. CDR3 residues: CASSQDSHAANYGYTF. For the CDR3, the DNA is TGCGCCAGCAGCCAAGATTCGCACGCGGCTAACTATGGCTACACCTTC.

This clonotype was seen repeatedly, ten times or more. The chain couples TRBV11-2 to TRBJ2-7; TRBD1 might be the D (5 bases). The CDR3 covers 14 residues. Trimming pared 0 bases from V and 6 bases from J, leaving 12 bases between. Germline CDR1 SGHAT, CDR2 FQNNGV. CDR3 coding DNA: TGTGCCAGCAGCTTAGATACTGTGACAGCCGAGCAGTACTTC. Its translation is CASSLDTVTAEQYF.

This clonotype was seen only a few times. This chain links TRBV20-1 with TRBJ2-5, with a tentative D call TRBD2 (6 bases). Trimming took off 0 bases at V and 10 bases at J, with 12 bases between the two ends. Germline-derived CDR1 and CDR2 are DFQATT and SNEGSKA (reference sequence). CDR3 length equals 12 residues. The CDR3 loop reads CSAREGGSYQYF. The DNA for the CDR3 is TGCAGTGCTAGAGAGGGGGGTTCTTACCAGTACTTC.

The V gene is TRBV6-2 or TRBV6-3, the J gene TRBJ2-3; 9 bases are a match to TRBD1. The CDR3 runs to 19 residues. V trimming: 7 bases; J trimming: 1 base; junction bases outside the gene matches: 18. CDR1 and CDR2 from the germline V gene are MNHEY and SVGEGT. Written as DNA, the CDR3 is TGTGCCAGCACCTCTCCCGGCGGGACAGGGCCTAGGGGCACAGATACGCAGTATTTT. Its protein product is CASTSPGGTGPRGTDTQYF.

The V gene is TRBV29-1, the J gene TRBJ2-1, with D hard to call. Trimming took 3 bases from V and 0 from J, leaving 12 bases between them. Germline lookup yields CDR1 SQVTM and CDR2 ANQGSEA. This CDR3 spans 15 amino acids. CDR3: CSVEIGPSSYNEQFF. CDR3 bases: TGCAGCGTTGAGATCGGCCCGAGCTCCTACAATGAGCAGTTCTTC.